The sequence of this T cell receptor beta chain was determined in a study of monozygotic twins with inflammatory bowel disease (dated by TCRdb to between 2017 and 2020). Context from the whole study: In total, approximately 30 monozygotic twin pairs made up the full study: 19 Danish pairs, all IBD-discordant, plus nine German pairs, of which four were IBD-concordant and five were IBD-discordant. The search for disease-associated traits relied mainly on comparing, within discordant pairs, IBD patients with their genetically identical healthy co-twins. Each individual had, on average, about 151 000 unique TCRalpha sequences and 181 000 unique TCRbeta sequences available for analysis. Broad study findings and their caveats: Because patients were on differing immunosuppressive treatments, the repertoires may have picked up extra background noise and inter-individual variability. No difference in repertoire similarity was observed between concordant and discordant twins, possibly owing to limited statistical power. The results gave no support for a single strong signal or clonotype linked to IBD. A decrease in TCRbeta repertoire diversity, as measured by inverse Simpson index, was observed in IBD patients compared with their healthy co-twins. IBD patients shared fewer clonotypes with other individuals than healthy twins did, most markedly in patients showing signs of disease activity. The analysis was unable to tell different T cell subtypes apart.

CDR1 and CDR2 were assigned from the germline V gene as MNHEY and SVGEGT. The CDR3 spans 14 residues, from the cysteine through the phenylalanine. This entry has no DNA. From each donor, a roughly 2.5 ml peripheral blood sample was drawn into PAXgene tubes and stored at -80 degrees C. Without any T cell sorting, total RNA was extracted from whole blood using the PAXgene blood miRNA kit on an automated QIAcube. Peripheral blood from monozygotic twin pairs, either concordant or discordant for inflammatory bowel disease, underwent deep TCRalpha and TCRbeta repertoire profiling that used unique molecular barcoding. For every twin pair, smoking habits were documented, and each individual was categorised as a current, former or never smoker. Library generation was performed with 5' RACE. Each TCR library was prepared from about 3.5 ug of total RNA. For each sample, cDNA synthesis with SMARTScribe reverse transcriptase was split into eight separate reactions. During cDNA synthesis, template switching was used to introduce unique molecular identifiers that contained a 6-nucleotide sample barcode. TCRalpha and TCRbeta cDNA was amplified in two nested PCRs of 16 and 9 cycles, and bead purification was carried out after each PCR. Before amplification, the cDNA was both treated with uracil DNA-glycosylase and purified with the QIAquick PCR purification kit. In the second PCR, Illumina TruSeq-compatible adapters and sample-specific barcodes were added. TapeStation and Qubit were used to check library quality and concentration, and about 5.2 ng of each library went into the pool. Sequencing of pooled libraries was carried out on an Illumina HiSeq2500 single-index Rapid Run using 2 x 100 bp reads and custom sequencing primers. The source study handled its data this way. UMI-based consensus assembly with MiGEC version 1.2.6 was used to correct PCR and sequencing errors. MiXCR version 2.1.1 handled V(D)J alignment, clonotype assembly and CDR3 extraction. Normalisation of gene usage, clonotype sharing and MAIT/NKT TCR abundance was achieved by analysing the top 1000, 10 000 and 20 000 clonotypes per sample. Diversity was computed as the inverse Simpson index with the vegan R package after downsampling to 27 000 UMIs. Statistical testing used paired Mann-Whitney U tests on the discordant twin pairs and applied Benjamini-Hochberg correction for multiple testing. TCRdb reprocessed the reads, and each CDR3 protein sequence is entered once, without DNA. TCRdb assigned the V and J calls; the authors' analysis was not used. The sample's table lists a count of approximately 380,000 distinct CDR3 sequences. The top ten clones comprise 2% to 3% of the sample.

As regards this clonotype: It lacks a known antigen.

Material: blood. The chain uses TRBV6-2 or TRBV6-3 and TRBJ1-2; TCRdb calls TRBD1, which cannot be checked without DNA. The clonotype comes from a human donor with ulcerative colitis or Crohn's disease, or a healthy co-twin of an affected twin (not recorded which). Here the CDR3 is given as CASSPRQVYNGYTF.